The subject of this entry is one T cell receptor beta chain. Other DNA variants within this sample encode the same CDR3. CD45RO-negative cells were positively selected for CCR7, leaving out terminally differentiated effector memory CD45RA+ cells. These data originate in a study of shared clonotypes between healthy human individuals. Germline V gene sequence: CDR1 MNHNY, CDR2 SVGAGI (reference sequence). The germline V and J ends were trimmed by 3 bases and 4 bases, with 9 bases remaining between them. This CDR3 spans 13 amino acids. Assay used: immunoSEQ multiplex PCR; TCRdb lists only in-frame clones, some missing. The data show just over 2,000,000 clones, with approximately 94% seen just once and 0.85% to 1.2% held by the top ten.

The V gene is TRBV6-6, the J gene TRBJ1-1, with unresolved D. This TCR derives from a man between 18 and 29 years old in good health. The sequenced material came from naive CD8+ T cells sorted from blood. CDR3 amino acids: CASSYGSGTEAFF. As DNA, the CDR3 is TGTGCCAGCAGTTATGGGTCAGGCACTGAAGCTTTCTTT.